A single sample gave rise to the 31 T cell receptor beta chains below, sequenced in a study of shared clonotypes between healthy human individuals. CD8 cells regarded as naive lacked CD45RO, were positively chosen for CCR7, and omitted terminally differentiated effector memory CD45RA+ cells. The repertoire was sequenced with immunoSEQ multiplex PCR; TCRdb's copy has only in-frame clones and lacks some. The repertoire holds around 700,000 clones, with about 91% as singletons. The sample was naive CD8+ T cells sorted from blood. All receptors derive from a man under 40 in good health.

The chain links TRBV25-1 to TRBJ2-7; TRBD2 matches at 7 bases. The CDR3 covers 13 residues. The germline V gene encodes CDR1 MGHDK and CDR2 SYGVNS. V trimming: 3 bases; J trimming: 1 base; junction bases outside the gene matches: 0. DNA for the CDR3: TGTGCCAGCAGTGAGGGGGGGTCCTACGAGCAGTACTTC. Its protein is CASSEGGSYEQYF.

This clone was seen just once. This sequence joins TRBV27 and TRBJ2-5; possible D gene TRBD2, 6 bases. The CDR3 consists of 19 residues. With 4 bases removed from V and 3 bases from J, the gap between germline ends came to 27 bases. Germline CDR1 and CDR2: MNHEY and SMNVEV (reference sequence). Here the CDR3 reads CASSSMRRGRPPSEETQYF. CDR3 nucleotides: TGTGCCAGCAGTTCAATGCGGAGGGGCCGCCCCCCCTCCGAAGAGACCCAGTACTTC.

V usage is TRBV2 and J usage is TRBJ2-6; maybe TRBD1 (6 bases). From germline, CDR1 is SNHLY and CDR2 FYNNEI. The CDR3 spans 17 residues. Between the trimmed V and J ends, which lost 1 base and 2 bases, there was a span of 12 bases. CDR3 coding DNA: TGTGCCAGCAGTGAAGGCAGGGGAAGGGCTGGGGCCAACGTCCTGACTTTC. It codes for CASSEGRGRAGANVLTF.

The chain links TRBV4-3 to TRBJ2-1; 14 bases agree with TRBD2. The CDR3 is 21 residues long. The germline CDR1 and CDR2 sequences are LGHNA and YSLEER. V dropped 1 base and J dropped 1; count of bases not matched to a gene: 12. The CDR3 loop is CASSQVLPGTSGRRSYNEQFF. CDR3 coding DNA: TGCGCCAGCAGCCAAGTGCTCCCCGGGACTAGCGGGAGAAGGTCCTACAATGAGCAGTTCTTC.

J is TRBJ2-4 and V is TRBV5-1, with a weak D call TRBD2 (5 bases). This CDR3 spans 14 amino acids. CDR1 SGHRS and CDR2 YFSETQ come from the germline V gene. Deletions cut 0 bases from V and 1 base from J, with 5 bases between. This CDR3 reads CASSLAGAKNIQYF. CDR3 nucleotides: TGCGCCAGCAGCTTGGCGGGGGCCAAAAACATTCAGTACTTC.

This chain connects TRBV7-2 to TRBJ2-1, with 10 bases matching TRBD1. Germline V lookup: CDR1 SGHTA, CDR2 FQGNSA. The V and J ends lost 5 bases and 1 base, in that order; junction bases with no gene match: 8. The CDR3 has 17 amino acids. The CDR3 spells CASSLDRGRRSYNEQFF. The CDR3 DNA is TGTGCCAGCAGCCTCGACAGGGGGCGAAGGTCCTACAATGAGCAGTTCTTC.

This rearrangement joins TRBV7-9 to TRBJ2-3, with D possibly called TRBD1 or TRBD2 (6 bases each). Germline CDR1 reads SEHNR; CDR2 reads FQNEAQ (reference sequence). CDR3 length: 17 residues. Trimming took off 5 bases at V and 5 bases at J, with 23 bases between the two ends. CDR3 bases: TGTGCCAGCAGCCCGCTGGGGGGCTCCGGCGGGCGAGATACGCAGTATTTT. It yields the protein CASSPLGGSGGRDTQYF.

The genes are TRBV28 and TRBJ2-5; D could derive from TRBD1 or TRBD2 (5 bases each). Looked up from germline, CDR1 is MDHEN and CDR2 is SYDVKM. The V gene lost 5 bases and the J gene lost 2 bases, with 21 bases spanning the gap. The CDR3 consists of 17 residues. This chain's CDR3 is CASSPGWGMVTQETQYF. CDR3 nucleotides: TGTGCCAGCAGTCCAGGGTGGGGGATGGTCACTCAAGAGACCCAGTACTTC.

Comments on this clone: Different DNA sequences within this sample yield the same CDR3. V is TRBV5-1 and J is TRBJ2-1; 8 bases match TRBD2. This CDR3 region has 15 residues. J gave up 1 base and V 3 bases, and 3 bases lay outside the gene matches. Germline V gene data show CDR1 as SGHRS and CDR2 as YFSETQ. The CDR3 region has the DNA TGCGCCAGCAGCTCCGGGACTAGTTCCTACAATGAGCAGTTCTTC. Its translation is CASSSGTSSYNEQFF.

The CDR3 DNA reads TGTGCCAGCAGCTTGACAGGGGGCGCTTACAATGAGCAGTTCTTC. As protein: CASSLTGGAYNEQFF. The chain employs TRBV2 and TRBJ2-1; 10 nucleotides line up with TRBD1. The CDR3 sequence is 15 residues long. After removal of 6 bases from V and 4 bases from J, the junction contained 6 bases not matched to a gene. Germline-derived CDR1 and CDR2 are SNHLY and FYNNEI.

This sequence joins TRBV11-1 and TRBJ2-1; no definite D call. CDR1 and CDR2 (germline): SGHAT, FQDESV (reference sequence). The CDR3 totals 13 residues. V was cut by 5 bases and J by 9 bases, with 14 bases left in between. The CDR3 DNA is TGTGCCAGCAGCCCAAGGATAGAGGTTGAGCAGTTCTTC. Protein sequence: CASSPRIEVEQFF.

J is TRBJ1-2 and V is TRBV9; weak D call: TRBD1 (5 bases). The V gene's germline CDR1 is SGDLS and CDR2 YYNGEE. The CDR3 has 17 residues. V dropped 0 bases and J dropped 0 bases, with 15 bases sitting between them. The DNA for the CDR3 is TGTGCCAGCAGCGTAGATGGGGGAACGACACCTAACTATGGCTACACCTTC. It specifies CASSVDGGTTPNYGYTF.

The chain uses TRBV9 and TRBJ2-7; TRBD2 might be the D (5 bases). The CDR3 spans 14 residues. Trimming removed 0 bases from V and 2 bases from J, with 9 bases in between. Germline V CDR1 and CDR2: SGDLS, YYNGEE. The CDR3 DNA reads TGTGCCAGCAGCGTAGACGGAGGAGCCTACGAGCAGTACTTC. This sequence encodes CASSVDGGAYEQYF.

The chain joins TRBV2 to TRBJ1-4, with TRBD1 as a possible D gene (6 bases). This CDR3 spans 15 amino acids. Trimming shortened V by 6 bases and J by 7 bases, and 18 bases separated the two germline ends. The germline gives CDR1 SNHLY, CDR2 FYNNEI. The CDR3 reads CASRVQGTVGEKLFF. In DNA, the CDR3 is TGTGCCAGCAGGGTACAGGGTACGGTGGGTGAAAAACTGTTTTTT. Complete variable domain (other parts from reference TRBV2 and TRBJ1-4): EPEVTQTPSHQVTQMGQEVILRCVPISNHLYFYWYRQILGQKVEFLVSFYNNEISEKSEIFDDQFSVERPDGSNFTLKIRSTKLEDSAMYFCASRVQGTVGEKLFFGSGTQLSVL.

This rearrangement joins TRBV10-3 to TRBJ2-5; TRBD1 is a possible D gene (5 bases). The length of the CDR3 is 15 residues. V gave up 8 bases and J gave up 4 bases, with 20 bases separating them. The germline gives CDR1 ENHRY, CDR2 SYGVKD. The CDR3 reads CAIGAAEKRRETQYF. The CDR3 bases are TGTGCCATCGGGGCTGCGGAAAAGCGAAGAGAGACCCAGTACTTC.

J is TRBJ2-1 and V is TRBV29-1, with 10 nucleotides matching TRBD2. The CDR3 consists of 15 residues. The J segment lost 8 bases and the V segment lost 2 bases, leaving 9 bases of the junction unmatched. CDR1 and CDR2 (germline): SQVTM, ANQGSEA. CDR3 residues: CSVEIGPSGSYEQFF. CDR3 DNA: TGCAGCGTTGAAATCGGGCCTAGCGGGAGCTATGAGCAGTTCTTC.

The J gene is TRBJ1-2, the V gene TRBV5-3; D perhaps matches TRBD1 (5 bases). TRBV5-3 is an ORF; its function is uncertain. CDR3 size: 16 residues. Trimming took 1 base from V and 0 from J, leaving 13 bases between them. CDR3 sequence reads: CARSLSTGRANYGYTF. Written as DNA, the CDR3 is TGTGCCAGAAGCTTGAGCACGGGACGAGCTAACTATGGCTACACCTTC.

The rearrangement uses TRBV7-8 and TRBJ2-1; 7 bases align to TRBD2. With V trimmed by 5 bases and J by 6 bases, 7 bases remained unmatched. CDR3 length: 14 amino acids. From germline, CDR1 is SGHVS and CDR2 FQNEAQ. The CDR3 region is CASSPRTRRNEQFF. The CDR3 DNA reads TGTGCCAGCAGCCCCCGGACTAGACGCAATGAGCAGTTCTTC.

The rearrangement uses TRBV4-1 and TRBJ2-7; TRBD2 is a possible D gene (6 bases). Germline-derived CDR1 and CDR2 are MGHRA and YSYEKL. Trimming shortened V by 4 bases and J by 2 bases, and 12 bases separated the two germline ends. The CDR3 runs 14 residues. The CDR3 nucleotides are TGCGCCAGCAGCCCCGAGCGGGTCCCCTACGAGCAGTACTTC. Its protein product is CASSPERVPYEQYF.

This rearrangement joins TRBV15 to TRBJ1-5; no reliable D call. With 0 bases removed from V and 5 bases from J, the gap between germline ends came to 5 bases. This CDR3 contains 13 residues. CDR1 and CDR2 from the germline V gene are LNHNV and YYDKDF (reference sequence). CDR3 DNA: TGTGCCACCAGCAGAGATGTGCATCAGCCCCAGCATTTT. Protein: CATSRDVHQPQHF.

The V and J genes are TRBV5-6 and TRBJ1-3, with 8 bases matching TRBD1. The CDR3 is 15 residues long. The J segment lost 0 bases and the V segment lost 3 bases, leaving 2 bases of the junction unmatched. From germline, CDR1 is SGHDT and CDR2 YYEEEE. In nucleotides, the CDR3 is TGTGCCAGCAGCTCGGGACAGGTCTCTGGAAACACCATATATTTT. Encoded protein: CASSSGQVSGNTIYF.

The gene calls are TRBV19 and TRBJ1-5; D is possibly TRBD1 (6 bases). Trimming shortened V by 8 bases and J by 3 bases, and 11 bases separated the two germline ends. Germline CDR1 LNHDA, CDR2 SQIVND (reference sequence). This CDR3 has 13 residues. The CDR3 sequence: CASEGGNNQPQHF. The CDR3 coding sequence is TGTGCCAGTGAGGGGGGTAACAATCAGCCCCAGCATTTT.

This clone was seen more than once but under ten times. In the same sample, other DNA sequences code for this CDR3. This rearrangement joins TRBV15 to TRBJ2-7; D gene unclear. The CDR3 consists of 13 residues. From germline, CDR1 is LNHNV and CDR2 YYDKDF (reference sequence). V lost 3 bases to trimming and J lost 0 bases, with 6 bases between them. CDR3 in DNA: TGTGCCACCAGCAGGGACCTCTCCTACGAGCAGTACTTC. Translating gives CATSRDLSYEQYF.

This chain links TRBV27 with TRBJ1-5; TRBD1 might be the D (5 bases). CDR1 and CDR2 from the germline V gene are MNHEY and SMNVEV (reference sequence). Between the trimmed V and J ends, which lost 6 bases and 6 bases, there was a span of 12 bases. This CDR3 comprises 13 residues. DNA for the CDR3: TGTGCCAGCAGCTTTACAGGCAGTCAGCCCCAGCATTTT. Protein: CASSFTGSQPQHF.

This clone was counted a single time. The chain recombines TRBV7-9 with TRBJ2-1, with D hard to call. This CDR3 comprises 15 residues. The V gene's germline CDR1 is SEHNR and CDR2 FQNEAQ (reference sequence). Trimming stripped 0 bases from V and 3 bases from J, with 9 bases between. The CDR3 nucleotides are TGTGCCAGCAGCTTAGCCGCTAGTTACTACAATGAGCAGTTCTTC. It translates to CASSLAASYYNEQFF.

The chain carries TRBV27 and TRBJ2-7; 8 bases line up with TRBD1. The V segment lost 8 bases and the J segment 3 bases; nucleotides outside the gene matches: 9. CDR3 length: 14 amino acids. The germline CDR1 and CDR2 sequences are MNHEY and SMNVEV (reference sequence). CDR3 residues: CASGAGGARYEQYF. In DNA, the CDR3 is TGTGCCAGCGGTGCAGGGGGCGCCCGCTACGAGCAGTACTTC.

The genes are TRBV14 and TRBJ2-3; the D call may be TRBD1 or TRBD2 (5 bases each). Germline CDR1 SGHDN, CDR2 FVKESK. The CDR3 covers 17 residues. The V end lost 0 bases, the J end lost 4 bases, and 17 bases lay between the germline ends. CDR3 amino acids: CASSQDLTGIQADTQYF. The CDR3 DNA reads as TGTGCCAGCAGCCAAGACCTAACCGGGATACAGGCAGATACGCAGTATTTT.

This chain joins TRBV7-9 and TRBJ1-3, with 7 nucleotides matching TRBD1. CDR1 SEHNR and CDR2 FQNEAQ come from the germline V gene (reference sequence). The J segment lost 0 bases and the V segment lost 5 bases, leaving 10 bases of the junction unmatched. The CDR3 is 17 amino acids. The CDR3 reads CASSTNRGTSSGNTIYF. The DNA for the CDR3 is TGTGCCAGCAGCACAAACAGGGGAACGAGCTCTGGAAACACCATATATTTT.

The gene calls are TRBV30 and TRBJ1-1; TRBD1 aligns across 9 bases. The length of the CDR3 is 17 residues. Trimming at V came to 1 base and at J to 2 bases, leaving 11 bases not matched to a gene. Germline assignment: CDR1 GTSNPN and CDR2 SVGIG (reference sequence). The CDR3: CAWSGSRQGVFNTEAFF. The CDR3 DNA reads as TGTGCCTGGAGTGGGTCCCGACAGGGGGTTTTTAACACTGAAGCTTTCTTT.

The J gene is TRBJ2-7, the V gene TRBV7-2; D assignment may be TRBD1 or TRBD2 (5 bases each). CDR1 is SGHTA and CDR2 is FQGNSA in the germline V gene. With 4 bases removed from V and 2 bases from J, the gap between germline ends came to 12 bases. This CDR3 contains 14 residues. The CDR3 DNA sequence: TGTGCCAGCAGCTACCGGGACGGAACCTACGAGCAGTACTTC. It specifies CASSYRDGTYEQYF.

The chain carries TRBV4-1 and TRBJ1-1; TRBD1 is a possible D gene (5 bases). The germline V gene has CDR1 MGHRA and CDR2 YSYEKL. The V and J ends lost 1 base and 1 base respectively, with 10 bases between them. The length of the CDR3 is 15 residues. The CDR3 loop is CASSQVRAENTEAFF. The DNA of the CDR3 is TGCGCCAGCAGCCAAGTCAGGGCAGAGAACACTGAAGCTTTCTTT.